The TCR beta chain described here comes from a study of tumor-infiltrating lymphocytes in primary liver carcinoma. TCR beta cDNA came from roughly 0.45 ug total RNA, primed with a constant-region primer. ARM-PCR was slightly modified, and three nested multiplex PCR rounds with it gave rise to the TCR beta libraries. A C-beta reverse primer and TRBV1-TRBV30 forward primers served in each of the first two PCR rounds, at roughly 10 cycles apiece. TCRdb ran MiXCR on the multiplex PCR reads and lists one entry per CDR3 protein. The sample shows about 22,000 distinct CDR3 sequences, around 80% of them seen only once. J gave up 9 bases and V 5 bases, and 22 bases lay outside the gene matches. CDR3 size: 18 residues. The germline gives CDR1 LGHNA, CDR2 YNFKEQ. Between about 17 and 34 mg of unsorted bulk tissue served as the source from which RNA and DNA were co-extracted. Treatment of the patients' primary liver carcinoma consisted of surgical resection.

The V gene is TRBV4-2, the J gene TRBJ2-7, with 10 positions matching TRBD1. The receptor comes from a woman aged 25-40 years with primary liver carcinoma and hepatitis B virus infection. Sequenced: liver tumor tissue from sampling region 2. The subset here: tumor region T2, inferior pole. CDR3 amino acids: CASSKEHLGQGGPHGQYF. The CDR3 coding sequence is TGTGCCAGCAGCAAGGAACACCTAGGACAGGGGGGACCGCACGGGCAGTACTTC.